This paragraph covers one T cell receptor beta chain sequence. The antigen is not known. Germline V gene data show CDR1 as SGHTA and CDR2 as FQGNSA. The CDR3 is 17 amino acids. V was pared by 5 bases and J by 3 bases, with 15 bases of the junction left unmatched. These data originate in a study of T cells in Graves' hyperthyroidism and ophthalmopathy. Study results and caveats: Blood shared most expanded thyroid clonotypes above 0.001. Ophthalmopathy, as predicted by the model, came a median about seven months after the prediction.

Researchers barred patients who had uncontrolled infection, other autoimmune disease, pregnancy or lactation. The investigators amplified TCR beta CDR3 regions from RNA transcripts. In the first-round RT-PCR of the TCR CDR3, the HTBI primer set was used. A single record per CDR3 protein comes from TCRdb applying MiXCR to the multiplex PCR reads. The table includes hundreds of thousands of distinct CDR3 sequences, roughly 45% detected once. The rearrangement links TRBV7-2 to TRBJ1-1, with 7 bases lining up with TRBD1. The clonotype was recovered from an adult man with Graves' disease, either hyperthyroidism or ophthalmopathy (not recorded which). Sequenced input: peripheral blood or thyroid tissue (not recorded which). The CDR3 nucleotides are TGTGCCAGCAGCCAGGACAGGATTGGCGCGATGCACACTGAAGCTTTCTTT. It encodes CASSQDRIGAMHTEAFF.